The clone carrying this T cell receptor beta chain was observed a handful of times. Its specificity is unknown. This entry belongs to a study of CD8 T cells in ankylosing spondylitis. General study points: In ankylosing spondylitis blood, a motif of seven or eight highly homologous TCR beta variants appeared characteristic.

Deletions cut 5 bases from V and 3 bases from J, with 19 bases between. Germline V gives CDR1 SGHNT, CDR2 YENEEA. CDR3 size: 16 residues. TCRdb re-called the 5' RACE reads through MiXCR, storing one row per CDR3 protein. The repertoire holds 200,000 to 250,000 distinct CDR3 sequences, about 17% seen once, with 40% to 50% in the top ten. Sequencing input: blood, either unsorted or a sorted T cell fraction (not recorded which). The TCR was taken from a male donor with ankylosing spondylitis. The V and J genes are TRBV11-3 and TRBJ1-1; D is unclear. CDR3 sequence reads: CASSPRLVIRHTEAFF. Here the CDR3 DNA reads TGTGCCAGCAGCCCACGGTTAGTTATAAGGCACACTGAAGCTTTCTTT.